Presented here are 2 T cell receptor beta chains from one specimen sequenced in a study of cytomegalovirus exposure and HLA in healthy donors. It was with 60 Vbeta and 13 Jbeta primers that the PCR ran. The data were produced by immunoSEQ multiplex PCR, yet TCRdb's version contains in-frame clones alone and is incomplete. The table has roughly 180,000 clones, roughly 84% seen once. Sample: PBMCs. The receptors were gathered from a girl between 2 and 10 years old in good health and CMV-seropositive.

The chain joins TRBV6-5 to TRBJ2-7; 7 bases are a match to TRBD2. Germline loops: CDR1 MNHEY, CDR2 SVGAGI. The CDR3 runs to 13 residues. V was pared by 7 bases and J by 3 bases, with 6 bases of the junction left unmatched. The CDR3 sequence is CASTTGLGYEQYF. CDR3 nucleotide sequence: TGTGCCAGCACCACCGGACTAGGCTACGAGCAGTACTTC.

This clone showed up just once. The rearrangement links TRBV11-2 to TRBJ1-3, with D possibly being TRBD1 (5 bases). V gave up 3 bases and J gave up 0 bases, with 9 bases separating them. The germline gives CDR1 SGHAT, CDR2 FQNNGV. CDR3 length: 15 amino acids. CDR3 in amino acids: CASSFRGLSGNTIYF. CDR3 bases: TGTGCCAGCAGCTTTAGGGGCCTCTCTGGAAACACCATATATTTT.